The 31 T cell receptor beta chains presented below share a single source sample, sequenced in a study of blood T cell repertoires in COVID-19. Assay: immunoSEQ multiplex PCR; the TCRdb copy retains only in-frame clones and omits some. Counted here are around 100,000 clones, roughly 87% occurring once; the ten biggest clones make up 6.5% to 8%. Sequencing input: peripheral blood. The receptors come from a man aged 25-45 years in a cohort sampled during active COVID-19.

The chain uses TRBV6-2 or TRBV6-3 and TRBJ1-2, with 9 bases identical to TRBD1. This CDR3 contains 14 residues. CDR1 MNHEY and CDR2 SVGEGT come from the germline V gene. The V segment lost 2 bases and the J segment 4 bases; nucleotides outside the gene matches: 2. The CDR3 nucleotides read TGTGCCAGCAGTTACGAACAGGGGGCCTATGGCTACACCTTC. It translates to CASSYEQGAYGYTF.

The chain employs TRBV18 and TRBJ1-1; D unclear. V was pared by 0 bases and J by 2 bases, with 7 bases between. The CDR3 spans 14 residues. The germline V gene encodes CDR1 KGHSH and CDR2 LQKENI. The CDR3 nucleotides are TGTGCCAGCTCACCACCCGCAGGTAACACTGAAGCTTTCTTT. Translation: CASSPPAGNTEAFF. The variable domain in full, with the rest retrieved from reference TRBV18 and TRBJ1-1, is NAGVMQNPRHLVRRRGQEARLRCSPMKGHSHVYWYRQLPEEGLKFMVYLQKENIIDESGMPKERFSAEFPKEGPSILRIQQVVRGDSAAYFCASSPPAGNTEAFFGQGTRLTVV.

The V call is TRBV7-2, the J call TRBJ1-2, with TRBD1 matching 9 bases. V trimming: 1 base; J trimming: 3 bases; junction bases outside the gene matches: 3. The CDR3 runs to 15 residues. Germline V CDR1 and CDR2: SGHTA, FQGNSA. The CDR3 nucleotides read TGTGCCAGCAGCTTAGGGACAGGGGCCTACTATGGCTACACCTTC. Its protein is CASSLGTGAYYGYTF.

The chain uses TRBV28 and TRBJ1-5, with a tentative D call TRBD1 (5 bases). CDR1 and CDR2 from the germline V gene are MDHEN and SYDVKM. V lost 10 bases and J 2 bases, leaving 9 bases between the germline ends. This CDR3 is built from 12 residues. The CDR3 spells CATDSGNQPQHF. The CDR3 nucleotides are TGTGCCACCGACAGCGGCAATCAGCCCCAGCATTTT.

This chain joins TRBV7-2 and TRBJ2-5; 10 bases map to TRBD2. This CDR3 is 17 amino acids long. The junction had 10 bases not matched to a gene; V was cut back by 1 base and J by 5 bases. Germline CDR1 reads SGHTA; CDR2 reads FQGNSA. The CDR3 region has the DNA TGTGCCAGCAGCTTAGTGCGAGCGGGGGGGCCGGGGGAGACCCAGTACTTC. Protein product: CASSLVRAGGPGETQYF.

The chain employs TRBV9 and TRBJ1-2, with 7 bases aligning to TRBD1. Germline CDR1 reads SGDLS; CDR2 reads YYNGEE. The CDR3 loop spans 14 amino acids. The V and J ends lost 4 bases and 8 bases, in that order; junction bases with no gene match: 11. CDR3 in DNA: TGTGCCAGCAGCCCTACGACAGGGCAGAGCGGCTACACCTTC. This codes for CASSPTTGQSGYTF.

The J gene is TRBJ2-7, the V gene TRBV5-6; a possible D gene is TRBD2 (6 bases). The CDR3 has 14 amino acids. CDR1 is SGHDT, CDR2 YYEEEE, per germline. V was pared by 4 bases and J by 2 bases, with 13 bases between. The CDR3 reads CASSQGLRAYEQYF. The CDR3 DNA reads TGTGCCAGCAGCCAGGGACTGAGAGCCTACGAGCAGTACTTC.

The chain links TRBV9 to TRBJ2-6; 7 bases match TRBD2. This CDR3 region has 17 residues. The ends lost 0 bases at V and 3 bases at J; junction bases unmatched: 6. Germline V gives CDR1 SGDLS, CDR2 YYNGEE. The CDR3 DNA follows: TGTGCCAGCAGCGTAGTTGCAGGGAGGGGTGGGGCCAACGTCCTGACTTTC. Encoded protein: CASSVVAGRGGANVLTF.

The V and J genes are TRBV7-8 and TRBJ1-1; 8 bases fit TRBD1. The CDR3 totals 15 residues. The V and J ends lost 5 bases and 4 bases, in that order; junction bases with no gene match: 9. The germline CDR1 and CDR2 sequences are SGHVS and FQNEAQ. CDR3 loop: CASSPGQGLVTEAFF. The CDR3 DNA follows: TGTGCCAGCAGCCCCGGACAGGGATTGGTCACTGAAGCTTTCTTT.

CDR3 sequence (DNA): TGTGCCAGCAGCCAATTTAGGGAGACTGAAGCTTTCTTT. As protein: CASSQFRETEAFF. The chain recombines TRBV3-1 (or the pseudogene TRBV3-2) with TRBJ1-1; no definite D call. Trimming pared 2 bases from V and 5 bases from J, leaving 9 bases between. This CDR3 is 13 amino acids long. Germline-derived CDR1 and CDR2 are LGHDT and YNNKEL (reference sequence).

The V and J genes are TRBV30 and TRBJ1-4, with D perhaps TRBD1 (6 bases). CDR1 is GTSNPN and CDR2 is SVGIG in the germline V gene (reference sequence). Trimming removed 0 bases at V and 6 bases at J, with 14 bases between. The CDR3 consists of 15 residues. CDR3 in amino acids: CAWSVGSGVYEKLFF. DNA of the CDR3: TGTGCCTGGAGTGTAGGGTCAGGGGTGTATGAAAAACTGTTTTTT.

This clone was counted between two and nine times. V usage is TRBV2 and J usage is TRBJ1-1; no clear D gene. The germline V and J ends were trimmed by 8 bases and 1 base, with 8 bases remaining between them. Germline loops: CDR1 SNHLY, CDR2 FYNNEI. The CDR3 spans 12 residues. The CDR3: CASLTRNTEAFF. As DNA, the CDR3 is TGTGCCAGCCTGACACGGAACACTGAAGCTTTCTTT.

V is TRBV6-4 and J is TRBJ1-1; D unresolved. This CDR3 comprises 15 residues. Trimming removed 2 bases from V and 0 bases from J, with 10 bases in between. From germline, CDR1 is MRHNA and CDR2 SNTAGT. The CDR3 spells CASSDNDNLNTEAFF. CDR3 bases: TGTGCCAGCAGTGACAACGACAACCTGAACACTGAAGCTTTCTTT.

This sequence joins TRBV19 and TRBJ1-4; 10 nucleotides line up with TRBD1. CDR3 length equals 15 residues. The ends lost 4 bases at V and 5 bases at J; junction bases unmatched: 4. Per germline, CDR1 LNHDA and CDR2 SQIVND (reference sequence). The CDR3 DNA reads TGTGCCAGTAGTAGAAAGGGACAGGGGAATGAAAAACTGTTTTTT. It translates to CASSRKGQGNEKLFF.

The chain uses TRBV2 and TRBJ1-3; D is uncertain. Between the trimmed V and J ends, which lost 6 bases and 1 base, there was a span of 16 bases. The germline V gene encodes CDR1 SNHLY and CDR2 FYNNEI. This CDR3 has 16 amino acids. This CDR3 reads CASRPARGNSGNTIYF. CDR3 coding DNA: TGTGCCAGCAGGCCCGCGCGGGGAAATTCTGGAAACACCATATATTTT.

The J gene is TRBJ2-1, the V gene TRBV5-6, with 8 bases matching TRBD2. V shed 4 bases, J shed 5 bases, and the junction held 5 bases outside the gene matches. This CDR3 region has 14 residues. The germline V gene has CDR1 SGHDT and CDR2 YYEEEE. The CDR3 is CASSPAGVNNEQFF. In nucleotides, the CDR3 is TGTGCCAGCAGCCCAGCGGGGGTAAACAATGAGCAGTTCTTC.

The chain has TRBV7-8 and TRBJ1-4; a possible D gene is TRBD1 (5 bases). Trimming removed 2 bases at V and 3 bases at J, with 10 bases between. There are 15 residues in the CDR3. Germline V gene lookup returns CDR1 SGHVS and CDR2 FQNEAQ. This CDR3 is CASSLQGDANEKLFF. DNA for the CDR3: TGTGCCAGCAGCTTACAGGGTGATGCTAATGAAAAACTGTTTTTT.

The chain carries TRBV25-1 and TRBJ1-2, with 10 positions matching TRBD1. J lost 7 bases, V lost 7 bases, and 6 bases had no gene match. The CDR3 is 13 residues long. Germline CDR1 and CDR2: MGHDK and SYGVNS. CDR3 sequence reads: CASTVTGGGGYTF. The CDR3 DNA follows: TGTGCCAGCACTGTGACAGGGGGCGGTGGCTACACCTTC.

V is TRBV5-1 and J is TRBJ1-5; a weak D match, TRBD1 (5 bases). The CDR3 covers 15 residues. Between the trimmed V and J ends, which lost 4 bases and 0 bases, there was a span of 11 bases. The germline V gene has CDR1 SGHRS and CDR2 YFSETQ. CDR3 amino acids: CASSVDSYSNQPQHF. CDR3 bases: TGCGCCAGCAGCGTCGACAGCTATAGCAATCAGCCCCAGCATTTT.

The genes are TRBV27 and TRBJ1-5, with a weak D call TRBD1 (5 bases). Trimming stripped 7 bases from V and 6 bases from J, with 22 bases between. CDR1 is MNHEY and CDR2 is SMNVEV in the germline V gene (reference sequence). This CDR3 has 16 residues. The CDR3 region has the DNA TGTGCCAGCACTCCTAACGCGGGGACTTTAGGTCAGCCCCAGCATTTT. Its protein is CASTPNAGTLGQPQHF.

The V and J genes are TRBV6-5 and TRBJ1-4, with 7 nucleotides matching TRBD1. V trimming: 5 bases; J trimming: 7 bases; junction bases outside the gene matches: 10. This CDR3 has 15 residues. Germline CDR1 reads MNHEY; CDR2 reads SVGAGI. CDR3 loop: CASSRTRTGGEKLFF. CDR3 nucleotides: TGTGCCAGCAGTCGTACCCGGACAGGAGGTGAAAAACTGTTTTTT.

The J gene is TRBJ2-7, the V gene TRBV28; 13 bases line up with TRBD2. Germline-derived CDR1 and CDR2 are MDHEN and SYDVKM. After removal of 3 bases from V and 2 bases from J, the junction contained 1 base not matched to a gene. The CDR3 sequence is 15 residues long. The DNA for the CDR3 is TGTGCCAGCAGTTTCGGACTAGCGGGGGCCTACGAGCAGTACTTC. This gives the protein CASSFGLAGAYEQYF. Drawing the rest from reference TRBV28 and TRBJ2-7, the complete variable domain is DVKVTQSSRYLVKRTGEKVFLECVQDMDHENMFWYRQDPGLGLRLIYFSYDVKMKEKGDIPEGYSVSREKKERFSLILESASTNQTSMYLCASSFGLAGAYEQYFGPGTRLTVT.

The V and J genes are TRBV19 and TRBJ2-5; D is unclear. Trimming removed 3 bases at V and 3 bases at J, with 8 bases between. The germline gives CDR1 LNHDA, CDR2 SQIVND (reference sequence). This CDR3 contains 13 residues. This CDR3 reads CASSIQTEETQYF. CDR3 nucleotide sequence: TGTGCCAGTAGTATTCAGACTGAAGAGACCCAGTACTTC.

The chain uses TRBV3-1 (or the pseudogene TRBV3-2) and TRBJ1-2; 7 bases are a match to TRBD1. Trimming removed 2 bases from V and 6 bases from J; junction bases left unmatched: 9. This CDR3 is built from 15 residues. Looked up from germline, CDR1 is LGHDT and CDR2 is YNNKEL (reference sequence). The CDR3 sequence is CASSQTGQAINGYTF. In nucleotides, the CDR3 is TGTGCCAGCAGCCAAACCGGACAGGCAATTAATGGCTACACCTTC.

The chain combines TRBV2 with TRBJ2-7; a possible D gene is TRBD1 (6 bases). The CDR3 extends over 14 amino acids. From germline, CDR1 is SNHLY and CDR2 FYNNEI. The V end was cut by 5 bases, the J end by 5 bases, with 16 bases between. This CDR3 is CASSLSGGLNEQYF. In nucleotides, the CDR3 is TGTGCCAGCAGTCTTTCTGGGGGCCTGAACGAGCAGTACTTC. The whole variable domain, remainder taken from reference TRBV2 and TRBJ2-7, is EPEVTQTPSHQVTQMGQEVILRCVPISNHLYFYWYRQILGQKVEFLVSFYNNEISEKSEIFDDQFSVERPDGSNFTLKIRSTKLEDSAMYFCASSLSGGLNEQYFGPGTRLTVT.

The chain employs TRBV13 and TRBJ2-1, with 12 bases aligning to TRBD2. After removal of 4 bases from V and 8 bases from J, the junction contained 6 bases not matched to a gene. The CDR3 consists of 15 residues. Germline-derived CDR1 and CDR2 are PRHDT and FYEKMQ (reference sequence). CDR3 sequence: CASSSSGGASDEQFF. DNA of the CDR3: TGTGCCAGCAGCTCTAGCGGGGGGGCCAGCGATGAGCAGTTCTTC.

The J gene is TRBJ1-4, the V gene TRBV11-2, with D maybe TRBD1 (6 bases). The CDR3 loop spans 15 amino acids. Germline V CDR1 and CDR2: SGHAT, FQNNGV. Deletions cut 6 bases from V and 3 bases from J, with 14 bases between. CDR3 DNA: TGTGCCAGCAGTCGTAGCAGGGGTGCTAATGAAAAACTGTTTTTT. This codes for CASSRSRGANEKLFF.

This clone was found once. The chain links TRBV9 to TRBJ1-1; D is possibly TRBD1 (5 bases). The CDR3 contains 14 residues. The germline CDR1 and CDR2 sequences are SGDLS and YYNGEE. Trimming shortened V by 0 bases and J by 5 bases, and 11 bases separated the two germline ends. DNA for the CDR3: TGTGCCAGCAGCGTAGTGCAGGGTCGAACTGAAGCTTTCTTT. Translated, it gives CASSVVQGRTEAFF.

This clone was recorded once. The V call is TRBV3-1 (or the pseudogene TRBV3-2), the J call TRBJ2-5; D gene uncertain. CDR3 length equals 15 residues. The V and J ends lost 0 bases and 5 bases respectively, with 13 bases between them. Germline values: CDR1 LGHDT, CDR2 YNNKEL (reference sequence). CDR3 DNA: TGTGCCAGCAGCCAAGAGTTCCGGGTAGGTGAGACCCAGTACTTC. Its protein product is CASSQEFRVGETQYF.

The sample holds a few counts of this clone. The chain combines TRBV5-4 with TRBJ2-2; D may be TRBD1 (8 bases). Trimming removed 2 bases from V and 3 bases from J, with 11 bases in between. The CDR3 contains 15 residues. CDR1 is SGHNT and CDR2 is YYREEE in the germline V gene (reference sequence). CDR3 loop: CASSLQGGYTGELFF. CDR3 bases: TGTGCCAGCAGCTTACAGGGGGGGTACACCGGGGAGCTGTTTTTT.

The V gene is TRBV3-1 (or the pseudogene TRBV3-2), the J gene TRBJ2-7; D not resolved. This CDR3 has 12 amino acids. Per the germline V gene, CDR1 is LGHDT and CDR2 is YNNKEL (reference sequence). V gave up 0 bases and J gave up 7 bases, with 7 bases separating them. The CDR3 here is CASSQEAREQYF. CDR3 bases: TGTGCCAGCAGCCAAGAGGCGCGGGAGCAGTACTTC.